The 27 T cell receptor beta chains presented below share a single source sample, sequenced in a study of blood T cell repertoires in COVID-19. Libraries were prepared by immunoSEQ multiplex PCR; TCRdb keeps only in-frame clonotypes and omits some of them. The sample carries approximately 65,000 clones, approximately 93% recorded once. The specimen was peripheral blood. The source of these receptors is a man aged 65 to 85 with active COVID-19.

The chain joins TRBV12-5 to TRBJ2-7, with unresolved D. This CDR3 region has 17 residues. Germline loops: CDR1 LGHNT, CDR2 FRNRAP. V lost 0 bases and J 1 base, leaving 16 bases between the germline ends. The CDR3 reads CASGLVPPDTRSYEQYV. The CDR3 nucleotides are TGTGCTAGTGGTTTGGTCCCCCCCGACACAAGATCCTACGAGCAGTACGTC.

CDR3 sequence reads: CASSGGTGDYGYTF. The CDR3 DNA reads TGCGCCAGCAGTGGCGGGACAGGGGACTATGGCTACACCTTC. The V gene is TRBV10-2, the J gene TRBJ1-2; TRBD1 matches 10 bases. CDR3 size: 14 residues. Germline V gene sequence: CDR1 WSHSY, CDR2 SAAADI. The trim removed 4 bases at V and 3 bases at J, leaving 2 bases unmatched.

This rearrangement joins TRBV29-1 to TRBJ1-2; TRBD1 matches at 11 bases. CDR1 is SQVTM, CDR2 ANQGSEA, per germline. After removal of 4 bases from V and 7 bases from J, the junction contained 5 bases not matched to a gene. The CDR3 sequence is 13 residues long. CDR3 protein: CSVVGQGAFGYTF. The CDR3 coding sequence is TGCAGCGTTGTTGGACAGGGGGCGTTTGGCTACACCTTC.

The rearrangement links TRBV3-1 (or the pseudogene TRBV3-2) to TRBJ2-5; D not resolved. CDR3 size: 13 residues. Germline assignment: CDR1 LGHDT and CDR2 YNNKEL (reference sequence). V gave up 4 bases and J gave up 5 bases, with 11 bases separating them. CDR3 loop: CASSLDSTETQYF. The CDR3 bases are TGTGCCAGCAGCCTCGATAGCACGGAGACCCAGTACTTC.

The rearrangement uses TRBV7-2 and TRBJ2-3, with TRBD2 matching 10 bases. J was trimmed by 0 bases and V by 3 bases; bases with no gene match: 12. The V gene's germline CDR1 is SGHTA and CDR2 FQGNSA. This CDR3 comprises 19 residues. The CDR3 DNA reads TGTGCCAGCAGCTTGGAAATAGCGGGGGGAACCCCTAGCACAGATACGCAGTATTTT. Amino acid sequence: CASSLEIAGGTPSTDTQYF.

The rearrangement links TRBV6-2 or TRBV6-3 to TRBJ2-3, with TRBD2 matching 14 bases. The CDR3 is 20 amino acids. The germline V gene has CDR1 MNHEY and CDR2 SVGEGT. J was trimmed by 0 bases and V by 3 bases; bases with no gene match: 11. This chain's CDR3 is CASSYRSPGTSGGSTDTQYF. In nucleotides, the CDR3 is TGTGCCAGCAGTTATAGGTCCCCCGGGACTAGCGGGGGAAGCACAGATACGCAGTATTTT.

J is TRBJ2-2 and V is TRBV5-1, with 7 bases fitting TRBD1. The CDR3 length is 15 residues. Trimming cost V 4 bases and J 6 bases; bases outside gene matches: 9. Germline V gives CDR1 SGHRS, CDR2 YFSETQ. CDR3 protein: CASSENRQGAGELFF. The CDR3 DNA reads TGCGCCAGCAGCGAAAACCGACAGGGCGCCGGGGAGCTGTTTTTT.

This clone was detected once. The chain links TRBV5-1 to TRBJ1-1; possibly TRBD1 for D (6 bases). CDR1 is SGHRS, CDR2 YFSETQ, per germline. The germline V and J ends were trimmed by 1 base and 4 bases, with 11 bases remaining between them. This CDR3 is 14 amino acids long. This CDR3 is CASSLNRDTTEAFF. Here the CDR3 DNA reads TGCGCCAGCAGCTTGAACCGGGACACCACTGAAGCTTTCTTT.

The chain carries TRBV27 and TRBJ1-2; perhaps TRBD1 as D (5 bases). Germline-derived CDR1 and CDR2 are MNHEY and SMNVEV (reference sequence). V lost 5 bases, J lost 4 bases, and 11 bases lay in between. The CDR3 totals 13 residues. The CDR3: CASSPKQGYGYTF. The CDR3 bases are TGTGCCAGCAGTCCAAAGCAGGGCTATGGCTACACCTTC.

This rearrangement joins TRBV10-3 to TRBJ2-3; D uncertain. V was cut by 4 bases and J by 0 bases, with 11 bases left in between. The CDR3 loop spans 15 amino acids. The germline V gene has CDR1 ENHRY and CDR2 SYGVKD. The CDR3, as DNA: TGTGCCATCAGTGTCGGGTCGAAAAGCACAGATACGCAGTATTTT. It yields the protein CAISVGSKSTDTQYF.

The V call is TRBV11-3, the J call TRBJ2-3; 8 bases match TRBD2. Germline V gene lookup returns CDR1 SGHNT and CDR2 YENEEA. This CDR3 is built from 16 residues. With 5 bases clipped from V and 5 bases from J, the junction kept 12 bases outside the gene matches. The CDR3 sequence: CASSAGSGGGLDTQYF. The CDR3 bases are TGTGCCAGCAGCGCAGGTTCCGGGGGGGGATTAGATACGCAGTATTTT.

The CDR3 coding sequence is TGTGCCAGCTCACCTCCAGGTGGGAACACTGAAGCTTTCTTT. It specifies CASSPPGGNTEAFF. The chain is built from TRBV18 and TRBJ1-1; no clear D. Trimming removed 3 bases at V and 1 base at J, with 9 bases between. The CDR3 has 14 amino acids. The germline gives CDR1 KGHSH, CDR2 LQKENI.

V and J are TRBV5-6 and TRBJ1-2; D unclear. CDR1 and CDR2 (germline): SGHDT, YYEEEE. V lost 1 base and J 2 bases, leaving 12 bases between the germline ends. This CDR3 spans 15 amino acids. The CDR3 region is CASSLSQRSNYGYTF. DNA of the CDR3: TGTGCCAGCAGCTTGTCACAGAGATCCAACTATGGCTACACCTTC.

The chain recombines TRBV11-2 with TRBJ1-4; D unclear. V dropped 0 bases and J dropped 4 bases, with 9 bases sitting between them. Germline assignment: CDR1 SGHAT and CDR2 FQNNGV. This CDR3 is built from 15 residues. The CDR3 loop reads CASSLDSGFNEKLFF. The CDR3 DNA follows: TGTGCCAGCAGCTTAGACTCAGGTTTTAATGAAAAACTGTTTTTT.

This chain connects TRBV5-1 to TRBJ2-3, with 13 bases matching TRBD2. The CDR3 sequence is 17 residues long. Germline V lookup: CDR1 SGHRS, CDR2 YFSETQ. J lost 1 base, V lost 0 bases, and 2 bases had no gene match. The CDR3 loop reads CASSLGGTSGGTDTQYF. CDR3 nucleotides: TGCGCCAGCAGCTTGGGAGGGACTAGCGGGGGCACAGATACGCAGTATTTT.

V usage is TRBV19 and J usage is TRBJ2-7; 9 positions agree with TRBD1. Germline CDR1 LNHDA, CDR2 SQIVND (reference sequence). Trimming cost V 3 bases and J 2 bases; bases outside gene matches: 5. This CDR3 has 15 amino acids. As DNA, the CDR3 is TGTGCCAGTAGTATGGGGACAGGGAAAACCTACGAGCAGTACTTC. Translating it yields CASSMGTGKTYEQYF. Complete variable domain (other parts from reference TRBV19 and TRBJ2-7): DGGITQSPKYLFRKEGQNVTLSCEQNLNHDAMYWYRQDPGQGLRLIYYSQIVNDFQKGDIAEGYSVSREKKESFPLTVTSAQKNPTAFYLCASSMGTGKTYEQYFGPGTRLTVT.

Points on this clone: The sample contains more than one DNA sequence encoding this CDR3. The V gene is TRBV6-6, the J gene TRBJ1-1; D uncertain. From germline, CDR1 is MNHNY and CDR2 SVGAGI (reference sequence). V lost 2 bases and J 0 bases, leaving 7 bases between the germline ends. CDR3 size: 14 residues. The CDR3 nucleotides are TGTGCCAGCAGTTACGCGGAAATGAACACTGAAGCTTTCTTT. Its translation is CASSYAEMNTEAFF.

This sequence joins TRBV6-1 and TRBJ2-5; 7 nucleotides match TRBD2. The CDR3 is 16 residues long. Germline lookup yields CDR1 MNHNS and CDR2 SASEGT. V was clipped by 3 bases and J by 3 bases; unmatched bases: 10. The CDR3 here is CASSEAGVRLEETQYF. The CDR3 coding sequence is TGTGCCAGCAGTGAGGCGGGGGTACGGTTAGAAGAGACCCAGTACTTC.

The gene calls are TRBV18 and TRBJ2-7; maybe TRBD2 (5 bases). The CDR3 is made up of 14 amino acids. V was clipped by 1 base and J by 6 bases, with 13 bases between them. Germline V CDR1 and CDR2: KGHSH, LQKENI. The CDR3 DNA is TGTGCCAGCTCACCACAAGGGTACGAGGGCGAGCAGTACGTC. Protein: CASSPQGYEGEQYV.

J is TRBJ2-5 and V is TRBV4-3; D might be TRBD1 (6 bases). V lost 4 bases, J lost 1 base, and 10 bases lay in between. The germline V gene encodes CDR1 LGHNA and CDR2 YSLEER. The length of the CDR3 is 14 residues. CDR3 nucleotide sequence: TGCGCCAGCAGCCCAACAGGGCGCCAAGAGACCCAGTACTTC. Its protein product is CASSPTGRQETQYF.

This sequence joins TRBV7-2 and TRBJ2-3, with TRBD2 identical over 13 bases. CDR3 length: 16 residues. J lost 6 bases, V lost 5 bases, and 8 bases had no gene match. The germline gives CDR1 SGHTA, CDR2 FQGNSA. The CDR3 DNA is TGTGCCAGCAGCCCAGGGACTAGCGGGGCCCCGGATACGCAGTATTTT. This encodes CASSPGTSGAPDTQYF. Full variable domain (outside the CDR3, taken from reference TRBV7-2 and TRBJ2-3): GAGVSQSPSNKVTEKGKDVELRCDPISGHTALYWYRQSLGQGLEFLIYFQGNSAPDKSGLPSDRFSAERTGGSVSTLTIQRTQQEDSAVYLCASSPGTSGAPDTQYFGPGTRLTVL.

Concerning this clone itself: The junction departs from germline at one end; a sequencing error may be responsible. The V gene is TRBV3-1 (or the pseudogene TRBV3-2), the J gene TRBJ2-5; D unresolved. Germline lookup yields CDR1 LGHDT and CDR2 YNNKEL (reference sequence). The CDR3 runs to 11 residues. CDR3 protein: CAGSLGETQYF. The CDR3 nucleotides are TGTGCCGGCAGCTTGGGCGAGACCCAGTACTTC.

The sample holds one count of this clone. V is TRBV28 and J is TRBJ2-7, with D possibly matching TRBD1 (5 bases). The CDR3 has 11 amino acids. Trimming removed 4 bases from V and 6 bases from J, with 7 bases in between. CDR1 and CDR2 (germline): MDHEN, SYDVKM. CDR3 region: CASSSGFEQYV. In DNA form, the CDR3 reads TGTGCCAGCAGTTCAGGGTTCGAGCAGTACGTC.

This sequence joins TRBV6-1 and TRBJ1-5, with D hard to call. Trimming stripped 3 bases from V and 7 bases from J, with 13 bases between. This CDR3 is built from 14 residues. The germline V gene has CDR1 MNHNS and CDR2 SASEGT. The CDR3 DNA reads as TGTGCCAGCAGTGACATACCCAAAGCCCAGCCCCAGCATTTT. It is translated as CASSDIPKAQPQHF.

V is TRBV19 and J is TRBJ1-6; the D is unclear. Trimming shortened V by 3 bases and J by 3 bases, and 6 bases separated the two germline ends. The CDR3 extends over 14 amino acids. Germline CDR1 and CDR2: LNHDA and SQIVND (reference sequence). CDR3 sequence reads: CASSMNSYNSPLHF. The CDR3 DNA reads TGTGCCAGTAGTATGAACAGCTATAATTCACCCCTCCACTTT.

V and J are TRBV16 and TRBJ2-4; maybe TRBD1 (5 bases). V was pared by 2 bases and J by 0 bases, with 20 bases between. CDR1 KGHSY and CDR2 FQNENV come from the germline V gene. The CDR3 runs 19 residues. The chain's CDR3 is CASSQRNARGELAKNIQYF. The CDR3 DNA sequence: TGTGCCAGCAGCCAACGGAATGCAAGGGGCGAACTAGCCAAAAACATTCAGTACTTC.

The rearrangement joins TRBV10-3 to TRBJ2-3; the match to TRBD2 covers 15 bases. CDR3 length: 17 amino acids. Germline CDR1 reads ENHRY; CDR2 reads SYGVKD. The trim removed 5 bases at V and 2 bases at J, leaving 5 bases unmatched. CDR3 bases: TGTGCCATCAGTCCCAGGACTAGCGGGGGGGCCACAGATACGCAGTATTTT. Amino acid sequence: CAISPRTSGGATDTQYF.